The 22 T cell receptor beta chains in this list originate from one sample, sequenced in a study of T cell responses to AZD1222 COVID-19 vaccine. The assay was immunoSEQ multiplex PCR, and TCRdb's table has in-frame clones only and misses some. The sample lists 100,000 to 120,000 clones; 88% were seen once. Specimen: peripheral blood, collected on day 0 of AZD1222 vaccination. All receptors come from an adult in good health.

The gene calls are TRBV19 and TRBJ1-5; perhaps TRBD1 as D (6 bases). The CDR3 is made up of 15 amino acids. Trimming took 7 bases from V and 8 from J, leaving 21 bases between them. Looked up from germline, CDR1 is LNHDA and CDR2 is SQIVND (reference sequence). Written as DNA, the CDR3 is TGTGCCAGTAATCAATGGTTACAGGGAGTAGAGCCCCAGCATTTT. Protein product: CASNQWLQGVEPQHF.

The V gene is TRBV11-1, the J gene TRBJ2-7, with D tentatively TRBD2 (7 bases). Deletions cut 5 bases from V and 6 bases from J, with 20 bases between. The CDR3 is 15 residues long. Germline V CDR1 and CDR2: SGHAT, FQDESV (reference sequence). The CDR3, as DNA: TGTGCCAGCAGCCGGGCGCGGGGGCCCTCTTTCGAGCAGTACTTC. Translating it yields CASSRARGPSFEQYF.

The V call is TRBV6-5, the J call TRBJ1-2, with TRBD1 identical over 8 bases. Germline CDR1 MNHEY, CDR2 SVGAGI. V trimming: 6 bases; J trimming: 4 bases; junction bases outside the gene matches: 7. The CDR3 runs to 14 residues. Written as DNA, the CDR3 is TGTGCCAGCAGACAGGGGGGGGACGTCTATGGCTACACCTTC. It translates to CASRQGGDVYGYTF.

This chain links TRBV19 with TRBJ2-7, with D perhaps matching TRBD1 (5 bases). Germline CDR1 LNHDA, CDR2 SQIVND (reference sequence). V dropped 8 bases and J dropped 4 bases, with 12 bases sitting between them. The CDR3 has 12 amino acids. The CDR3 loop reads CASGQGYYEQYF. The CDR3, as DNA: TGTGCCAGTGGGCAGGGTTATTACGAGCAGTACTTC.

CDR3 DNA sequence: TGTGCCTGGAACGCCGGGGGACAGCGGTTTAAGCCCCAGCATTTT. Translating gives CAWNAGGQRFKPQHF. This chain connects TRBV30 to TRBJ1-5; TRBD1 matches at 7 bases. Trimming removed 4 bases from V and 8 bases from J; junction bases left unmatched: 14. Per germline, CDR1 GTSNPN and CDR2 SVGIG (reference sequence). The CDR3 length is 15 residues.

This chain links TRBV7-9 with TRBJ1-1; D gene ambiguous. The CDR3 runs 15 residues. Germline lookup yields CDR1 SEHNR and CDR2 FQNEAQ (reference sequence). The V and J ends lost 5 bases and 4 bases respectively, with 17 bases between them. The CDR3 protein is CASSARTGMGTEAFF. DNA of the CDR3: TGTGCCAGCAGCGCACGGACCGGGATGGGCACTGAAGCTTTCTTT.

This clone was seen a handful of times. The rearrangement links TRBV3-1 (or the pseudogene TRBV3-2) to TRBJ1-1; no clear D. Germline V gene data show CDR1 as LGHDT and CDR2 as YNNKEL (reference sequence). This CDR3 region has 15 residues. Between the trimmed V and J ends, which lost 4 bases and 1 base, there was a span of 13 bases. Written as DNA, the CDR3 is TGTGCCAGCAGCCGAGGTATTGGCAGGAACACTGAAGCTTTCTTT. This translates into CASSRGIGRNTEAFF.

In its sample, this clone was seen a few times. The chain employs TRBV19 and TRBJ1-6, with 7 bases fitting TRBD1. This CDR3 spans 14 amino acids. V gave up 7 bases and J gave up 7 bases; unmatched junction bases: 7. Per germline, CDR1 LNHDA and CDR2 SQIVND (reference sequence). DNA of the CDR3: TGTGCCAGTAACACACAGGGGACGAATTCACCCCTCCACTTT. Residues: CASNTQGTNSPLHF.

The chain employs TRBV7-9 and TRBJ1-5; D is ambiguous. The germline gives CDR1 SEHNR, CDR2 FQNEAQ (reference sequence). The CDR3 consists of 12 residues. Trimming left V 4 bases short and J 5 bases short, with 6 bases between. CDR3 region: CASSYLDQPQHF. CDR3 DNA sequence: TGTGCCAGCAGCTACTTAGATCAGCCCCAGCATTTT.

This clone has a single count. The chain employs TRBV6-2 or TRBV6-3 and TRBJ1-1; 9 bases line up with TRBD1. The CDR3 consists of 16 residues. Germline CDR1 reads MNHEY; CDR2 reads SVGEGT. V lost 2 bases and J lost 4; bases outside the gene matches: 8. CDR3 nucleotide sequence: TGTGCCAGCAGTTACACGGGACAGGGAGGTAGCACTGAAGCTTTCTTT. Protein sequence: CASSYTGQGGSTEAFF.

This clone was recorded only once. CDR3 coding DNA: TGTGCCAGCAGCTTGATGGGGAAGGGAGCTAATGAAAAACTGTTTTTT. Residues: CASSLMGKGANEKLFF. The gene calls are TRBV5-4 and TRBJ1-4; D ambiguous. The V gene lost 1 base and the J gene lost 3 bases, with 13 bases spanning the gap. This CDR3 contains 16 residues. From germline, CDR1 is SGHNT and CDR2 YYREEE (reference sequence). Variable domain in full (rest from reference TRBV5-4 and TRBJ1-4): ETGVTQSPTHLIKTRGQQVTLRCSSQSGHNTVSWYQQALGQGPQFIFQYYREEENGRGNFPPRFSGLQFPNYSSELNVNALELDDSALYLCASSLMGKGANEKLFFGSGTQLSVL.

This clone came up once. This sequence joins TRBV19 and TRBJ1-1; D unclear. In germline, CDR1 is LNHDA, CDR2 SQIVND (reference sequence). The CDR3 has 14 amino acids. V was trimmed by 5 bases and J by 1 base, leaving 11 bases between them. DNA of the CDR3: TGTGCCAGTAGTCCCTCCGGGCAGAACACTGAAGCTTTCTTT. Translating it yields CASSPSGQNTEAFF.

In its sample, this clone was seen a few times. The V gene is TRBV9, the J gene TRBJ1-1, with TRBD1 identical over 8 bases. The CDR3 spans 15 residues. Unmatched junction bases numbered 8, after V lost 4 bases and J lost 3 bases. Germline V CDR1 and CDR2: SGDLS, YYNGEE. CDR3 coding DNA: TGTGCCAGCAGCCTCCGACAGGGGTGGGACACTGAAGCTTTCTTT. This gives the protein CASSLRQGWDTEAFF.

The V and J genes are TRBV5-4 and TRBJ2-7; D is ambiguous. CDR3 length: 16 residues. Trimming pared 0 bases from V and 2 bases from J, leaving 15 bases between. Germline assignment: CDR1 SGHNT and CDR2 YYREEE (reference sequence). The CDR3 reads CASSLATRTPTYEQYF. Written as DNA, the CDR3 is TGTGCCAGCAGCTTGGCGACAAGGACCCCCACCTACGAGCAGTACTTC.

The chain links TRBV24-1 to TRBJ2-7; the match to TRBD1 covers 10 bases. Trimming cost V 3 bases and J 5 bases; bases outside gene matches: 6. This CDR3 region has 15 residues. Germline-derived CDR1 and CDR2 are KGHDR and SFDVKD. The CDR3 bases are TGTGCCACCAGTGATACCGGGACAGGGGTTCACGAGCAGTACTTC. It encodes CATSDTGTGVHEQYF.

The chain employs TRBV30 and TRBJ2-1; 10 nucleotides match TRBD1. The CDR3 totals 16 residues. Trimming took 4 bases from V and 0 from J; bases not matched to a gene: 6. Germline CDR1 and CDR2: GTSNPN and SVGIG (reference sequence). The CDR3, as DNA: TGTGCCTGGAAGGACAGGGGGGTTTCCTCCTACAATGAGCAGTTCTTC. This codes for CAWKDRGVSSYNEQFF.

This clone was counted once. Distinct nucleotide sequences in the sample also encode this CDR3. This chain links TRBV27 with TRBJ2-7; TRBD1 might be the D (5 bases). The ends were cut back, 0 bases at V and 2 bases at J, with 8 bases in the middle. The CDR3 is 14 residues long. Germline V lookup: CDR1 MNHEY, CDR2 SMNVEV (reference sequence). CDR3 bases: TGTGCCAGCAGTTTATCGCAGGGAACCTACGAGCAGTACTTC. Translation gives CASSLSQGTYEQYF.

This chain links TRBV18 with TRBJ1-4, with 9 bases that match TRBD1. This CDR3 is built from 14 residues. The germline V gene has CDR1 KGHSH and CDR2 LQKENI. Losses at the gene ends were 3 bases for V and 4 bases for J; bases not matched to a gene: 0. CDR3 coding DNA: TGTGCCAGCTCACCGGACAGGGGTAATGAAAAACTGTTTTTT. Translated: CASSPDRGNEKLFF. The entire variable domain, with the rest obtained from reference TRBV18 and TRBJ1-4, is as follows: NAGVMQNPRHLVRRRGQEARLRCSPMKGHSHVYWYRQLPEEGLKFMVYLQKENIIDESGMPKERFSAEFPKEGPSILRIQQVVRGDSAAYFCASSPDRGNEKLFFGSGTQLSVL.

The chain combines TRBV5-5 with TRBJ2-5; D is undetermined. From germline, CDR1 is SGHKS and CDR2 YYEKEE (reference sequence). The germline V and J ends were trimmed by 2 bases and 1 base, with 9 bases remaining between them. The length of the CDR3 is 14 residues. This CDR3 reads CASSFMAAQETQYF. CDR3 DNA: TGTGCCAGCAGCTTCATGGCAGCCCAAGAGACCCAGTACTTC.

This clone was observed once. The chain has TRBV11-2 and TRBJ1-3; D unclear. V lost 2 bases and J 4 bases, leaving 9 bases between the germline ends. The CDR3 extends over 14 amino acids. Germline loops: CDR1 SGHAT, CDR2 FQNNGV. DNA of the CDR3: TGTGCCAGCAGCTTAATAGAGCGAGGAAACACCATATATTTT. This translates into CASSLIERGNTIYF.

J is TRBJ2-2 and V is TRBV2, with a weak D call TRBD1 (6 bases). V lost 4 bases to trimming and J lost 7 bases, with 10 bases between them. The CDR3 extends over 13 amino acids. Per the germline V gene, CDR1 is SNHLY and CDR2 is FYNNEI. CDR3 coding DNA: TGTGCCAGCAGTGTGGGGGCTGGCGGGGAGCTGTTTTTT. It translates to CASSVGAGGELFF.

The CDR3: CASSVGQGYGYTF. In DNA, the CDR3 is TGTGCCAGCAGCGTAGGGCAGGGCTATGGCTACACCTTC. The chain recombines TRBV9 with TRBJ1-2; D possibly corresponds to TRBD1 (5 bases). The CDR3 loop spans 13 amino acids. Germline V gene data show CDR1 as SGDLS and CDR2 as YYNGEE. The V gene lost 0 bases and the J gene lost 4 bases, with 7 bases spanning the gap.